The rows below give T cell receptor beta chains drawn from one sample of a study of CD8+ T cells in alopecia areata. TCRdb's table, derived via immunoSEQ multiplex PCR, lists solely in-frame clones and lacks some. The sample includes 180,000 or so clones, less than 80% of them seen just once. This sample comprised CD8+ T cells sorted from blood, obtained at week 0. The receptors derive from a human donor with alopecia areata. Each CDR3 is given with its conserved first and last residue. Each record gives: clone size, CDR3 length, V gene, J gene, D gene, CDR3 protein, CDR3 DNA. The D gene is left open where the match is weak. Clone size is shown for a subset of rows, as once, few, many or a class of expanded clone.

NA	18	TRBV13	TRBJ2-3	NA	CASSLKSQFGSSTDTQYF	TGTGCCAGCAGCTTAAAGTCCCAATTTGGATCTAGCACAGATACGCAGTATTTT
NA	11	TRBV9	TRBJ2-7	NA	CASSAGTEQYF	TGTGCCAGCAGCGCAGGGACCGAGCAGTACTTC
NA	16	TRBV6-5	TRBJ2-7	NA	CASSYSGLRGSYEQYF	TGTGCCAGCAGTTACTCGGGACTCAGGGGGTCCTACGAGCAGTACTTC
NA	10	TRBV25-1	TRBJ2-1	NA	CASRDNEQFF	TGTGCCAGCAGGGACAATGAGCAGTTCTTC
few	14	TRBV2	TRBJ1-5	NA	CASRDQGTNQPQHF	TGTGCCAGCAGGGATCAGGGGACAAATCAGCCCCAGCATTTT
NA	14	TRBV5-1	TRBJ2-4	NA	CASSLAPGRSFQYF	TGCGCCAGCAGCTTGGCCCCGGGGAGGTCCTTTCAGTACTTC
few	15	TRBV5-1	TRBJ1-1	TRBD1	CASSLGQGAKTEAFF	TGCGCCAGCAGCTTGGGTCAGGGGGCGAAAACTGAAGCTTTCTTT
NA	13	TRBV29-1	TRBJ2-2	NA	CSVLYEYTGELFF	TGCAGCGTTCTGTACGAATACACCGGGGAGCTGTTTTTT
NA	13	TRBV7-6	TRBJ1-1	NA	CASSSLNNNEAFF	TGTGCCAGCAGCTCGTTGAATAACAATGAAGCTTTCTTT
NA	14	TRBV5-6	TRBJ2-7	NA	CASSLGRNSYEQYF	TGTGCCAGCAGCTTGGGCAGGAACTCCTACGAGCAGTACTTC
once	15	TRBV7-9	TRBJ1-1	TRBD1	CASSPRDRPNTEAFF	TGTGCCAGCAGCCCTAGGGACAGGCCGAACACTGAAGCTTTCTTT
NA	15	TRBV9	TRBJ2-6	TRBD1	CASSGDRVGANVLTF	TGTGCCAGCAGCGGCGACAGGGTTGGGGCCAACGTCCTGACTTTC
NA	11	TRBV6-5	TRBJ1-2	NA	CASSPGDGYTF	TGTGCCAGCAGCCCAGGGGATGGCTACACCTTC
NA	13	TRBV2	TRBJ1-2	NA	CETRLRSNYGYTF	TGTGAAACCAGGCTACGGTCTAACTATGGCTACACCTTC
NA	11	TRBV5-1	TRBJ2-4	NA	CASKEGFIQYF	TGCGCCAGCAAAGAGGGGTTCATTCAGTACTTC
NA	15	TRBV6-5	TRBJ2-5	NA	CASSYGSLGQETQYF	TGTGCCAGCAGTTACGGGTCGCTAGGGCAAGAGACCCAGTACTTC
NA	16	TRBV7-2	TRBJ1-1	TRBD1	CASSLSRGQARTEAFF	TGTGCCAGCAGCTTATCCCGGGGACAGGCGAGAACTGAAGCTTTCTTT
NA	15	TRBV27	TRBJ2-4	NA	CASSHASDPKNIQYF	TGTGCCAGCAGTCACGCTTCGGATCCCAAAAACATTCAGTACTTC
NA	13	TRBV30	TRBJ2-5	NA	CAWRETGEETQYF	TGTGCCTGGAGGGAGACGGGGGAAGAGACCCAGTACTTC
few	12	TRBV25-1	TRBJ1-2	NA	CASSGARVGYTF	TGTGCCAGCAGTGGTGCAAGGGTTGGCTACACCTTC
few	13	TRBV5-6	TRBJ2-1	NA	CASSDLLRNEQFF	TGTGCCAGCAGCGACCTCCTACGGAATGAGCAGTTCTTC
NA	12	TRBV30	TRBJ2-7	NA	CAWKGQFYEQYF	TGTGCCTGGAAAGGACAGTTCTACGAGCAGTACTTC
NA	16	TRBV13	TRBJ2-5	TRBD2	CASSLGTSGPQETQYF	TGTGCCAGCAGCTTAGGGACTAGCGGTCCCCAAGAGACCCAGTACTTC
few	14	TRBV11-2	TRBJ2-7	TRBD2	CASSLGGGSYEQYF	TGTGCCAGCAGCTTAGGCGGGGGTTCCTACGAGCAGTACTTC
once	15	TRBV2	TRBJ1-2	NA	CASRLLDSLQYGYTF	TGTGCCAGCAGGCTATTGGACAGTTTGCAGTATGGCTACACCTTC
NA	12	TRBV14	TRBJ1-2	NA	CASSQDGYGYTF	TGTGCCAGCAGCCAGGATGGTTATGGCTACACCTTC
once	14	TRBV4-1	TRBJ1-2	TRBD1	CASSQEGQAGGYTF	TGCGCCAGCAGCCAAGAGGGACAGGCGGGGGGCTACACCTTC
NA	14	TRBV25-1	TRBJ2-1	TRBD1	CASSEGTGHNEQFF	TGTGCCAGCAGTGAGGGGACAGGCCACAATGAGCAGTTCTTC
NA	14	TRBV6-5	TRBJ2-7	NA	CASSYSPSRYEQYF	TGTGCCAGCAGTTACTCCCCTAGCCGGTACGAGCAGTACTTC
NA	15	TRBV2	TRBJ2-3	TRBD1	CASNIRDRGTDTQYF	TGTGCCAGCAATATCCGGGACAGGGGCACAGATACGCAGTATTTT
NA	12	TRBV29-1	TRBJ2-2	NA	CSAERVTGELFF	TGCAGCGCCGAGAGAGTAACCGGGGAGCTGTTTTTT
NA	13	TRBV6-5	TRBJ1-2	NA	CASSYGETYGYTF	TGTGCCAGCAGTTACGGAGAGACCTATGGCTACACCTTC
NA	13	TRBV30	TRBJ2-5	NA	CAWSSGWLETQYF	TGTGCCTGGAGCAGTGGGTGGCTAGAGACCCAGTACTTC
NA	17	TRBV18	TRBJ2-4	NA	CASSPPENRAFKNIQYF	TGTGCCAGCTCACCACCGGAGAATCGGGCCTTCAAAAACATTCAGTACTTC
NA	16	TRBV2	TRBJ2-1	NA	CASVGGLSSSYNEQFF	TGTGCCAGCGTAGGGGGACTATCGAGCTCCTACAATGAGCAGTTCTTC
NA	13	TRBV6-5	TRBJ2-5	TRBD1	CASSGVGTGESYF	TGTGCCAGCAGCGGGGTGGGGACAGGCGAGTCGTACTTC
NA	12	TRBV7-9	TRBJ1-2	NA	CASSLAGDGYTF	TGTGCCAGCAGCTTGGCAGGAGATGGCTACACCTTC
many	15	TRBV2	TRBJ2-3	NA	CASQGLPTSTDTQYF	TGTGCCAGCCAGGGACTTCCCACCAGCACAGATACGCAGTATTTT
once	14	TRBV7-9	TRBJ2-1	NA	CASPRGGSYNEQFF	TGTGCCAGTCCCAGAGGGGGTTCCTACAATGAGCAGTTCTTC
NA	11	TRBV20-1	TRBJ1-2	NA	CSAGKGNGYTF	TGCAGTGCTGGAAAGGGTAATGGCTACACCTTC